This T cell receptor (beta chain) was sequenced in a study of breast tumors, draining lymph nodes, adjacent tissues. Findings and caveats of the study: Tumors had less TCR diversity than lymph nodes, more than nontumor tissue.

This clonotype was recorded at least ten times. Its antigen is still unknown. MiXCR, applied by TCRdb to the multiplex PCR reads, yields one record per CDR3 protein. Of 17,000 or so distinct CDR3 sequences listed, over 40% were seen once; the top ten hold roughly 13%. Germline V gene sequence: CDR1 DFQATT, CDR2 SNEGSKA (reference sequence). Trimming removed 5 bases at V and 6 bases at J, with 17 bases between. The CDR3 is 14 residues long. The source is a female donor with breast cancer. Some clones in this sample may be carry-over from other donors' samples. V is TRBV20-1 and J is TRBJ2-1, with D perhaps matching TRBD2 (6 bases). What was sequenced was tumor-adjacent breast tissue. The CDR3 sequence: CSAPGVRATNEQFF. In DNA, the CDR3 is TGCAGTGCTCCGGGGGTCCGGGCAACCAATGAGCAGTTCTTC.